The clone carrying this T cell receptor (beta chain) was recorded many times. Its cognate antigen is unknown. Additional DNA sequences in this sample encode the identical CDR3. The data originate from a study of shared clonotypes between healthy human individuals. Regarding the study as a whole: Specimens sampled were limited to blood, with tissue repertoires likely differing.

Adult Caucasians living in Nashville, Tennessee made up all of the donors. This CDR3 spans 13 amino acids. The ends were cut back, 0 bases at V and 5 bases at J, with 8 bases in the middle. From germline, CDR1 is SGHNT and CDR2 YYREEE (reference sequence). The assay was immunoSEQ multiplex PCR, and TCRdb's table has in-frame clones only and misses some. Among 450,000 to 500,000 clones listed, over 70% were seen once. This chain links TRBV5-4 with TRBJ2-5; D might be TRBD2 (5 bases). The material sequenced was PBMCs. The source is a woman aged 40-49 years in good health. Some clones in this sample may be carry-over from other donors' samples. The CDR3 DNA reads as TGTGCCAGCAGCTTGGAGGGAGTCGAGACCCAGTACTTC. Residues: CASSLEGVETQYF.